This T cell receptor (beta chain) was observed in a study of CD8 T cells in ankylosing spondylitis. TCRdb analysed the 5' RACE reads with MiXCR anew, one entry per CDR3 protein. This table has a few hundred thousand distinct CDR3 sequences, about 20% appearing once. Study-wide results and caveats: What seemed typical of ankylosing spondylitis blood was a TCR beta motif built from about 8 highly homologous variants.

This clonotype was seen many times. Its antigen is currently unknown. This TCR derives from a male donor with ankylosing spondylitis. Sequenced sample: blood, either unsorted or a sorted T cell fraction (not recorded which).

DNA of the CDR3: TGTGCCACCAGTGAATCGGGACTTTCCTACAATGAGCAGTTCTTC. Translated: CATSESGLSYNEQFF. The rearrangement joins TRBV24-1 to TRBJ2-1; TRBD2 is a possible D gene (6 bases). CDR3 length equals 15 residues. Trimming shortened V by 4 bases and J by 1 base, and 10 bases separated the two germline ends. CDR1 is KGHDR, CDR2 SFDVKD, per germline.